These 21 T cell receptor beta chains were all obtained from the same sample, sequenced in a study of cytomegalovirus exposure and HLA in healthy donors. The PCR was carried out with 60 Vbeta primers and 13 Jbeta primers. Some clones are missing from TCRdb's copy, which holds only in-frame ones; the method was immunoSEQ multiplex PCR. Of hundreds of thousands of clones detected, roughly 87% appear once; the ten largest clones hold approximately 6.5%. Sequenced: PBMCs. These receptors originate from a man aged 35 to 55 in good health and CMV-seropositive.

The rearrangement joins TRBV5-1 to TRBJ2-1; perhaps TRBD2 as D (7 bases). The CDR3 covers 12 residues. V was trimmed by 0 bases and J by 10 bases, leaving 8 bases between them. Germline CDR1 reads SGHRS; CDR2 reads YFSETQ. For the CDR3, the DNA is TGCGCCAGCAGCTTGGGGGGGGGCGAGCAGTTCTTC. Translation gives CASSLGGGEQFF.

Details on this clone: Other DNA sequences from this sample encode an identical CDR3 as well. The chain combines TRBV29-1 with TRBJ2-2, with D maybe TRBD2 (5 bases). Germline CDR1 SQVTM, CDR2 ANQGSEA. The CDR3 has 12 residues. V dropped 5 bases and J dropped 5 bases, with 9 bases sitting between them. The CDR3 loop is CSVTGTTGELFF. CDR3 nucleotides: TGCAGCGTTACGGGAACTACCGGGGAGCTGTTTTTT.

V usage is TRBV15 and J usage is TRBJ2-5; D not certain. V dropped 2 bases and J dropped 5 bases, with 6 bases sitting between them. CDR1 and CDR2 (germline): LNHNV, YYDKDF (reference sequence). CDR3 length equals 12 residues. CDR3 protein: CATSRSGETQYF. The CDR3 nucleotides read TGTGCCACCAGCAGATCAGGCGAGACCCAGTACTTC.

This sequence joins TRBV10-1 and TRBJ2-5; D call uncertain. V was pared by 3 bases and J by 4 bases, with 12 bases between. There are 14 residues in the CDR3. Germline CDR1 WNHNN, CDR2 SYGVQD (reference sequence). The DNA for the CDR3 is TGCGCCAGCAGTGACCCTTTGCAGGCAGAGACCCAGTACTTC. Its translation: CASSDPLQAETQYF.

This clone was seen only a few times. The CDR3 region has the DNA TGTGCCAGCAGCTTAGGTCCCAGCGGGACGTTCTTC. Translated: CASSLGPSGTFF. The chain links TRBV11-2 to TRBJ2-1, with 7 bases matching TRBD2. Germline V gene lookup returns CDR1 SGHAT and CDR2 FQNNGV. The CDR3 consists of 12 residues. The J segment lost 15 bases and the V segment lost 1 base, leaving 6 bases of the junction unmatched. Together with reference TRBV11-2 and TRBJ2-1, the CDR3 gives the full variable domain: EAGVAQSPRYKIIEKRQSVAFWCNPISGHATLYWYQQILGQGPKLLIQFQNNGVVDDSQLPKDRFSAERLKGVDSTLKIQPAKLEDSAVYLCASSLGPSGTFFGPGTRLTVL.

J is TRBJ1-1 and V is TRBV21-1. TRBV21-1 is reported as a pseudogene. This CDR3 contains 15 residues. The CDR3 region is CASSKGGSQHTEAFF. In nucleotides, the CDR3 is TGTGCCAGCAGCAAAGGAGGGTCCCAGCACACTGAAGCTTTCTTT.

This clone has a single count. The rearrangement links TRBV4-2 to TRBJ2-5, with 8 bases that match TRBD1. The CDR3 runs to 16 residues. J gave up 3 bases and V 4 bases, and 10 bases lay outside the gene matches. CDR1 and CDR2 (germline): LGHNA, YNFKEQ. As DNA, the CDR3 is TGTGCCAGCAGCCTCGACAGGGGAGGTTGGGAAGAGACCCAGTACTTC. Translating gives CASSLDRGGWEETQYF.

The chain carries TRBV5-1 and TRBJ1-1, with D tentatively TRBD1 (5 bases). The V and J ends lost 4 bases and 6 bases respectively, with 16 bases between them. From germline, CDR1 is SGHRS and CDR2 YFSETQ. This CDR3 has 14 residues. The CDR3 DNA is TGCGCCAGCAGCGGCGGCATCGGGGGGGCTGAAGCTTTCTTT. It encodes CASSGGIGGAEAFF.

Only a few counts were recorded for this clone. The genes are TRBV5-4 and TRBJ1-2; weak D call: TRBD1 (6 bases). The V gene's germline CDR1 is SGHNT and CDR2 YYREEE (reference sequence). The V end lost 4 bases, the J end lost 4 bases, and 14 bases lay between the germline ends. This CDR3 contains 14 residues. The CDR3 spells CASSTDRLGYGYTF. Here the CDR3 DNA reads TGTGCCAGCAGCACAGACAGGTTGGGCTATGGCTACACCTTC.

The chain employs TRBV6-1 and TRBJ1-2, with D possibly TRBD1 on 5 matching bases. V lost 9 bases and J lost 2, with 19 bases in between. This CDR3 has 15 residues. The germline V gene has CDR1 MNHNS and CDR2 SASEGT. CDR3 residues: CARHPSLGGNYGYTF. CDR3 in DNA: TGTGCCAGACATCCATCCCTGGGGGGAAACTATGGCTACACCTTC.

The rearrangement uses TRBV19 and TRBJ2-7; 11 bases line up with TRBD2. J gave up 4 bases and V 1 base, and 6 bases lay outside the gene matches. Germline loops: CDR1 LNHDA, CDR2 SQIVND (reference sequence). CDR3 size: 16 residues. In DNA form, the CDR3 reads TGTGCCAGTAGTATAGGAGGTACTAGCGGGAGTTACGAGCAGTACTTC. Amino acid sequence: CASSIGGTSGSYEQYF.

V usage is TRBV19 and J usage is TRBJ1-5, with 9 bases fitting TRBD1. The germline gives CDR1 LNHDA, CDR2 SQIVND (reference sequence). V shed 4 bases, J shed 0 bases, and the junction held 19 bases outside the gene matches. This CDR3 region has 21 residues. Here the CDR3 DNA reads TGTGCCAGTAGTAAGTTCGGGTTGCGGGGACAGGGAATTTATAGCAATCAGCCCCAGCATTTT. Amino acid sequence: CASSKFGLRGQGIYSNQPQHF.

The chain recombines TRBV29-1 with TRBJ2-3, with 14 bases aligning to TRBD2. V lost 3 bases to trimming and J lost 0 bases; unmatched junction nucleotides: 2. The CDR3 is 16 amino acids. Germline V gene data show CDR1 as SQVTM and CDR2 as ANQGSEA. The CDR3 spells CSVEGLAGVSTDTQYF. Written as DNA, the CDR3 is TGCAGCGTTGAGGGACTAGCGGGGGTCAGCACAGATACGCAGTATTTT.

The J gene is TRBJ2-1, the V gene TRBV5-1, with TRBD2 matching over 9 bases. Germline CDR1 is SGHRS and CDR2 is YFSETQ. V was pared by 4 bases and J by 3 bases, with 5 bases of the junction left unmatched. The CDR3 loop spans 15 amino acids. Here the CDR3 reads CASSQTSGVYNEQFF. For the CDR3, the DNA is TGCGCCAGCAGCCAGACTAGCGGAGTCTACAATGAGCAGTTCTTC. Full variable domain (outside the CDR3, taken from reference TRBV5-1 and TRBJ2-1): KAGVTQTPRYLIKTRGQQVTLSCSPISGHRSVSWYQQTPGQGLQFLFEYFSETQRNKGNFPGRFSGRQFSNSRSEMNVSTLELGDSALYLCASSQTSGVYNEQFFGPGTRLTVL.

The chain is built from TRBV6-6 and TRBJ1-2, with TRBD1 matching over 7 bases. The V gene's germline CDR1 is MNHNY and CDR2 SVGAGI (reference sequence). The CDR3 is 13 amino acids. The trim removed 6 bases at V and 6 bases at J, leaving 7 bases unmatched. CDR3 nucleotide sequence: TGTGCCAGCAGCAGTGGACAGGTTGATGGCTACACCTTC. Residues: CASSSGQVDGYTF.

The chain carries TRBV2 and TRBJ1-5, with unresolved D. The germline V gene has CDR1 SNHLY and CDR2 FYNNEI. CDR3 length: 13 amino acids. V lost 6 bases, J lost 4 bases, and 10 bases lay in between. CDR3 nucleotide sequence: TGTGCCAGCAGGGCAGTGTCGAATCAGCCCCAGCATTTT. It yields the protein CASRAVSNQPQHF.

The chain links TRBV19 to TRBJ2-1; no firm D call. The V end was cut by 6 bases, the J end by 5 bases, with 8 bases between. The CDR3 loop spans 12 amino acids. Germline-derived CDR1 and CDR2 are LNHDA and SQIVND (reference sequence). As DNA, the CDR3 is TGTGCCAGTAGCCTACTTGACAATGAGCAGTTCTTC. Its translation: CASSLLDNEQFF.

The V and J genes are TRBV28 and TRBJ1-5; the match to TRBD1 covers 9 bases. The CDR3 loop spans 15 amino acids. Losses at the gene ends were 4 bases for V and 7 bases for J; bases not matched to a gene: 8. Germline V gene data show CDR1 as MDHEN and CDR2 as SYDVKM. CDR3 sequence (DNA): TGTGCCAGCAGTTCCGCGGACAGGGGATTCCAGCCCCAGCATTTT. This codes for CASSSADRGFQPQHF.

J is TRBJ2-2 and V is TRBV4-2; 7 bases agree with TRBD1. The germline CDR1 and CDR2 sequences are LGHNA and YNFKEQ. J was trimmed by 3 bases and V by 4 bases; bases with no gene match: 5. This CDR3 spans 15 amino acids. The CDR3 loop is CASSPRGLDTGELFF. The CDR3 bases are TGTGCCAGCAGCCCCAGGGGGTTGGACACCGGGGAGCTGTTTTTT.

The V gene is TRBV21-1, the J gene TRBJ2-5; TRBD2 is the table's D call and was not checked against the DNA. TRBV21-1 is shown as a pseudogene. The CDR3 runs 12 residues. CDR3 in DNA: TGTAAGCCCGGGACTACTCGCGAGACCCAGTACTTC. It translates to CKPGTTRETQYF.

This clone was recorded once. The CDR3 sequence is CASSGSYEQYF. CDR3 nucleotide sequence: TGTGCCAGCAGTGGCAGCTACGAGCAGTACTTC. V and J are TRBV6-5 and TRBJ2-7; unclear D gene. Looked up from germline, CDR1 is MNHEY and CDR2 is SVGAGI. This CDR3 has 11 residues. The ends were cut back, 5 bases at V and 3 bases at J, with 5 bases in the middle.